This TCR beta chain comes out of a study of control samples from healthy donors and cancer patients. This clone was picked up one time. Sequencing used immunoSEQ multiplex PCR; TCRdb keeps in-frame clones, though not all of them. The repertoire consists of roughly 88,000 clones, with roughly 80% occurring once and the leading ten covering around a fifth. Sequenced material: blood. The clonotype originates from a man aged 25-40 years in good health.

As DNA, the CDR3 is TGTGCCAGCTCACCCAACGTGGGCCAGATAAACACCGGGGAGCTGTTTTTT. It specifies CASSPNVGQINTGELFF. The rearrangement joins TRBV18 to TRBJ2-2; D call uncertain. The CDR3 totals 17 residues. V was pared by 3 bases and J by 2 bases, with 16 bases between. In germline, CDR1 is KGHSH, CDR2 LQKENI.